This TCR beta chain was observed in a study of cytomegalovirus exposure and HLA in healthy donors. Across the whole study: The same platform as the approximately 670 first-cohort repertoires was used for the 100 to 150 validation repertoires, a later analysis reported. General study findings and limits: Despite most TCR sequences being rare, some public TCRs occurred in many donors. Reports indicated that the classifier achieved high specificity and sensitivity in diagnosing cytomegalovirus status. According to the study, 160 or so TCR beta chains were cytomegalovirus-associated.

The CDR3 covers 13 residues. V was pared by 3 bases and J by 3 bases, with 7 bases between. Germline CDR1 SGHTA, CDR2 FQGTGA. Worth noting for this clone: The target antigen is unknown.

TCRdb's table, derived via immunoSEQ multiplex PCR, lists solely in-frame clones and lacks some. The table shows some 150,000 clones, with 75% to 90% occurring only once. The rearrangement uses TRBV7-3 and TRBJ2-3; D possibly corresponds to TRBD1 (5 bases). The source is a man aged 18 to 30 in good health and CMV-seropositive. The sample consisted of PBMCs. The DNA of the CDR3 is TGTGCCAGCAGCTTTGACAGTACAGATACGCAGTATTTT. Translating gives CASSFDSTDTQYF.